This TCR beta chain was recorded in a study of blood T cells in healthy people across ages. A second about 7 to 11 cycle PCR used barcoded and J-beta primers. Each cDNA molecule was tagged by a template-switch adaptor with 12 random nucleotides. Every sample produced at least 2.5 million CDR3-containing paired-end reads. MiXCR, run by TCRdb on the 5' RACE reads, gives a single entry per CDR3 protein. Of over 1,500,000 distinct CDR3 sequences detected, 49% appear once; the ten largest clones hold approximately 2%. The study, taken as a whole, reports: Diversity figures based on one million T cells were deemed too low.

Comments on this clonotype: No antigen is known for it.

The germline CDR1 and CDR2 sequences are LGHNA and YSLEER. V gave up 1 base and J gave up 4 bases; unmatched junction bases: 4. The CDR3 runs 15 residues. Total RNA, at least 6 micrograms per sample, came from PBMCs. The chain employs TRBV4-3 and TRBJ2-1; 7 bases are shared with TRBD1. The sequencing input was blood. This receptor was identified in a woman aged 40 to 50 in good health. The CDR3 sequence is CASSQVRGRYNEQFF. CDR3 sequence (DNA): TGCGCCAGCAGCCAAGTGAGGGGGCGATACAATGAGCAGTTCTTC.